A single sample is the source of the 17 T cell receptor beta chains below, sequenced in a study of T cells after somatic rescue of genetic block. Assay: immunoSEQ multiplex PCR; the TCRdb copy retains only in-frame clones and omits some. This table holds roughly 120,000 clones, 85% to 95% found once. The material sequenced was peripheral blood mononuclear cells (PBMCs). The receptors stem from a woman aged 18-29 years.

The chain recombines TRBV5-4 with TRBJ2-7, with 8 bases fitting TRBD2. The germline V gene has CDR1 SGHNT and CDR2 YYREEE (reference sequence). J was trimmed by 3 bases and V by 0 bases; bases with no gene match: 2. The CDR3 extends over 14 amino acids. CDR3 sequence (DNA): TGTGCCAGCAGCTTGGCGGGAGGGCTCTACGAGCAGTACTTC. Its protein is CASSLAGGLYEQYF.

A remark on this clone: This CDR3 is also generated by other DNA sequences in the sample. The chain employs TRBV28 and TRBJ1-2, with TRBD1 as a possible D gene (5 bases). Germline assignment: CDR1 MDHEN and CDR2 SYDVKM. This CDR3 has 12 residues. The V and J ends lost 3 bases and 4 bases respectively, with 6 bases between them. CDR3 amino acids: CASSLGGYGYTF. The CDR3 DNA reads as TGTGCCAGCAGTTTGGGGGGCTATGGCTACACCTTC.

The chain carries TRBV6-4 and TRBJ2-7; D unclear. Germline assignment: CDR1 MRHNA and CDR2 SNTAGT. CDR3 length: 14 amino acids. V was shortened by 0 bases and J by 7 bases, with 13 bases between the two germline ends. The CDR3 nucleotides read TGTGCCAGCAGTGACTCAAAGTCCCCCTCAGAGCAGTACTTC. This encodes CASSDSKSPSEQYF.

The DNA for the CDR3 is TGCGCCAGCAGCTTGCTCCTCTCGGGGGAGCAAGAGACCCAGTACTTC. Translating it yields CASSLLLSGEQETQYF. The chain combines TRBV5-1 with TRBJ2-5; D is perhaps TRBD2 (6 bases). The V and J ends lost 1 base and 2 bases respectively, with 15 bases between them. Germline CDR1 SGHRS, CDR2 YFSETQ. The CDR3 runs to 16 residues.

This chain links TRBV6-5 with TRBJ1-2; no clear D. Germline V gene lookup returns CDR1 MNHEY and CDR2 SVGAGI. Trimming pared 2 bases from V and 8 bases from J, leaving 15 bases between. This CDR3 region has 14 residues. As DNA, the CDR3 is TGTGCCAGCAGTTACACCGTACCCTCTGGAGGCTACACCTTC. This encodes CASSYTVPSGGYTF.

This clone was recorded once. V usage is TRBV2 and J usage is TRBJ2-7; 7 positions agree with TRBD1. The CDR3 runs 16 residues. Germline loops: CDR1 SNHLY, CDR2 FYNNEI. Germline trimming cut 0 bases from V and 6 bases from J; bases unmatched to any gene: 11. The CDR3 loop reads CASSEAWTGPAGEQYF. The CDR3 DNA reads TGTGCCAGCAGTGAAGCTTGGACAGGCCCGGCGGGCGAGCAGTACTTC.

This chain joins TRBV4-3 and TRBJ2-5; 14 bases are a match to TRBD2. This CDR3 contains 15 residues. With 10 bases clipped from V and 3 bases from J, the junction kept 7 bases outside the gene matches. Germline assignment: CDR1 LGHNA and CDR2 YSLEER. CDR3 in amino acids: CATQTSGGAEETQYF. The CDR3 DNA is TGCGCCACCCAGACTAGCGGGGGGGCAGAAGAGACCCAGTACTTC.

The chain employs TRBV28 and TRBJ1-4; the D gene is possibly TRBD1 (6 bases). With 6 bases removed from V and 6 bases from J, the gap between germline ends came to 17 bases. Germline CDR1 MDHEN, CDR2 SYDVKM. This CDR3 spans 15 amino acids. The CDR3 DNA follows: TGTGCCAGCAGACACACAGGGAAGAGAGATGAAAAACTGTTTTTT. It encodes CASRHTGKRDEKLFF.

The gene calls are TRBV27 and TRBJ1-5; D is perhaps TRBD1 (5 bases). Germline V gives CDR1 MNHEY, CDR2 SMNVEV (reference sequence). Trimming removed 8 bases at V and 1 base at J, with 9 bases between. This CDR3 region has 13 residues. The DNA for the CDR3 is TGTGCCAGCGGGCGGGGGAGCAATCAGCCCCAGCATTTT. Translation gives CASGRGSNQPQHF.

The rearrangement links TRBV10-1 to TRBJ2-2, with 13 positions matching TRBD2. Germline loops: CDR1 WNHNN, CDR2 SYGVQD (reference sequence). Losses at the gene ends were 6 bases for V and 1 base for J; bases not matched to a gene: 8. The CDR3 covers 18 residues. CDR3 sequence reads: CASSPGLAGSMNTGELFF. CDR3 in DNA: TGCGCCAGCAGCCCGGGACTAGCGGGGTCCATGAACACCGGGGAGCTGTTTTTT.

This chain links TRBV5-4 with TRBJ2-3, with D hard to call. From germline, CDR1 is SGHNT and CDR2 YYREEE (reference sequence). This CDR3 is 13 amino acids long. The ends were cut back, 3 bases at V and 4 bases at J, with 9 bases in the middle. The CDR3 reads CASSYPRADTQYF. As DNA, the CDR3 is TGTGCCAGCAGCTACCCACGGGCAGATACGCAGTATTTT.

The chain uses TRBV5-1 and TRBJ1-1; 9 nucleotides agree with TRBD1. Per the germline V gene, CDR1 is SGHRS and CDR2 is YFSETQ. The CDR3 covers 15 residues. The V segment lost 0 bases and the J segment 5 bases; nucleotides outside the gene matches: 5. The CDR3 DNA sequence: TGCGCCAGCAGCTTGGGGGACAGGGTAAGAACTGAAGCTTTCTTT. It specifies CASSLGDRVRTEAFF.

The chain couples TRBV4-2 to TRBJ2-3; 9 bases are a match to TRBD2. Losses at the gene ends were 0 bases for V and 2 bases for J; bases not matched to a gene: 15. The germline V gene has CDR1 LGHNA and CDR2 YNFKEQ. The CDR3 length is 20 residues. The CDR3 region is CASSQELSGGQHRVTDTQYF. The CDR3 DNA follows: TGTGCCAGCAGCCAAGAACTCAGCGGGGGGCAACACCGGGTCACAGATACGCAGTATTTT.

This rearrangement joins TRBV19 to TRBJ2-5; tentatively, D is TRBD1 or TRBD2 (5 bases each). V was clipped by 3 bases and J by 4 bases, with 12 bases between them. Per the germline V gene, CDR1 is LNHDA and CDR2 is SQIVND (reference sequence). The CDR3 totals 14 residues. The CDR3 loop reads CASSIRQGAETQYF. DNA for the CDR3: TGTGCCAGTAGTATCCGTCAGGGAGCAGAGACCCAGTACTTC.

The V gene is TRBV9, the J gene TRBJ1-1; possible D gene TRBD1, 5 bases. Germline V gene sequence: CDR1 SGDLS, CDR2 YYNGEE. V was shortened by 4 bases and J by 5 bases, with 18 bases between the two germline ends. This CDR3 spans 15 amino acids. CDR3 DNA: TGTGCCAGCAGCCCTCGGACATGGGGAGGGACTGAAGCTTTCTTT. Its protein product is CASSPRTWGGTEAFF.

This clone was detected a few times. Here the CDR3 DNA reads TGTGCCAGCAGTTCCGGACAGATGGGGGAAGCTTTCTTT. It yields the protein CASSSGQMGEAFF. The V and J genes are TRBV28 and TRBJ1-1, with TRBD1 as a possible D gene (6 bases). Germline assignment: CDR1 MDHEN and CDR2 SYDVKM. The CDR3 is made up of 13 amino acids. The V end lost 4 bases, the J end lost 8 bases, and 14 bases lay between the germline ends.

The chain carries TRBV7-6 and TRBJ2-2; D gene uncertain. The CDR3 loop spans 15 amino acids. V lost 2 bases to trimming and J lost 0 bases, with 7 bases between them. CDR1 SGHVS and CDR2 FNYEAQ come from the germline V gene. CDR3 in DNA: TGTGCCAGCAGCTTATACGGAGCGAACACCGGGGAGCTGTTTTTT. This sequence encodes CASSLYGANTGELFF.